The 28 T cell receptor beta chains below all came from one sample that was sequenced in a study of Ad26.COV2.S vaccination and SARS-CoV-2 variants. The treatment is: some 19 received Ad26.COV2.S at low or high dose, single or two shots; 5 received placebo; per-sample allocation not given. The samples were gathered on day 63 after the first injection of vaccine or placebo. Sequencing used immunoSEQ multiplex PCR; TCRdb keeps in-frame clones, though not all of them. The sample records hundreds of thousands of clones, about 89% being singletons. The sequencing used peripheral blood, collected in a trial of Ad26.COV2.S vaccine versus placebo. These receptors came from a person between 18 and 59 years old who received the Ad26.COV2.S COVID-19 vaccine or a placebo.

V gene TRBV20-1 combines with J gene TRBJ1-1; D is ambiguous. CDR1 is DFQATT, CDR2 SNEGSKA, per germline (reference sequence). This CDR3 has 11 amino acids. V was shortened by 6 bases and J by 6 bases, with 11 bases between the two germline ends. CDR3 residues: CSAVWEAEAFF. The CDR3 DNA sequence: TGCAGTGCCGTTTGGGAGGCTGAAGCTTTCTTT.

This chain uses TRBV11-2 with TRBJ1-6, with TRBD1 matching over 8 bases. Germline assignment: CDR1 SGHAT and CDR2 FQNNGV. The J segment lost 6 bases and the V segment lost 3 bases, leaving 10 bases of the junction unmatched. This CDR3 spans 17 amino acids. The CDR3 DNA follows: TGTGCCAGCAGCTTTTTCGGGGGTGGGACAGGTAATTCACCCCTCCACTTT. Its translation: CASSFFGGGTGNSPLHF.

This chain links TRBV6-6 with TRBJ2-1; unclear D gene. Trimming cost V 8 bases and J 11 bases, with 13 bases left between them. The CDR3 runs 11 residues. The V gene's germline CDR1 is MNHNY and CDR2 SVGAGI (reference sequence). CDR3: CASFREMKQFF. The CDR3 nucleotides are TGTGCCAGCTTCCGCGAAATGAAGCAGTTCTTC.

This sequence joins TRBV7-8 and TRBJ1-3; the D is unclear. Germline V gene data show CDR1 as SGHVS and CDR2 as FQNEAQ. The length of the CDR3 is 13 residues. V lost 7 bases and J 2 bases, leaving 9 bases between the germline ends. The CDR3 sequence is CASTRWAGNTIYF. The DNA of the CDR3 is TGTGCCAGCACCCGTTGGGCTGGAAACACCATATATTTT.

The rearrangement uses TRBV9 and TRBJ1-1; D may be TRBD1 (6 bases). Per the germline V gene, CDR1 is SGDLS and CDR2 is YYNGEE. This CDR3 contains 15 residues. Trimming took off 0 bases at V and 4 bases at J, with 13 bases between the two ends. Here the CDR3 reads CASSVVGGAGTEAFF. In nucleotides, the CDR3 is TGTGCCAGCAGCGTAGTGGGGGGCGCTGGCACTGAAGCTTTCTTT.

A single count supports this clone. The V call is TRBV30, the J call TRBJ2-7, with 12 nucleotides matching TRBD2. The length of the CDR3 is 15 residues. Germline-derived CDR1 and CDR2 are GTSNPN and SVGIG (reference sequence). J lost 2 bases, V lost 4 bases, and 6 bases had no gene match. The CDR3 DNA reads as TGTGCCTGGATCCCTAGCGGGGGGGCCACCTACGAGCAGTACTTC. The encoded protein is CAWIPSGGATYEQYF.

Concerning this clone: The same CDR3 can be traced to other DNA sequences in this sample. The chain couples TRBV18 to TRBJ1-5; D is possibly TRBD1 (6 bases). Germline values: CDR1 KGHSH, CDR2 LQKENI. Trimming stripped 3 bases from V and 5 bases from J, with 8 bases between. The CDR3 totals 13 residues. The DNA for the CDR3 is TGTGCCAGCTCACCGGGACAATATCAGCCCCAGCATTTT. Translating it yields CASSPGQYQPQHF.

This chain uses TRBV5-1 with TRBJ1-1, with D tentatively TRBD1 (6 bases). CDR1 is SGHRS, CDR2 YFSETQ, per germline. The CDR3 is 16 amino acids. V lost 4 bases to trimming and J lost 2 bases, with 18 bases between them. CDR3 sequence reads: CASSGAGGLVNTEAFF. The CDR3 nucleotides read TGCGCCAGCAGCGGGGCCGGGGGGCTAGTTAACACTGAAGCTTTCTTT.

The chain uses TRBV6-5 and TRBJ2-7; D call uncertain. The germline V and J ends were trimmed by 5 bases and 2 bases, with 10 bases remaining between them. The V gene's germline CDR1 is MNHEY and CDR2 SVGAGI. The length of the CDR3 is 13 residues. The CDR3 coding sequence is TGTGCCAGCAGTCCCCCGGGCCCCTACGAGCAGTACTTC. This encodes CASSPPGPYEQYF.

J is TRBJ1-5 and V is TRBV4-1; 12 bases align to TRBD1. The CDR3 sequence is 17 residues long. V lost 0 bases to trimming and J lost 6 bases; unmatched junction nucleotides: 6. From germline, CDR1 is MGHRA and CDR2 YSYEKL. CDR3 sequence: CASSQDGGTGGVQPQHF. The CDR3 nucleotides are TGCGCCAGCAGCCAAGATGGTGGGACAGGGGGCGTTCAGCCCCAGCATTTT.

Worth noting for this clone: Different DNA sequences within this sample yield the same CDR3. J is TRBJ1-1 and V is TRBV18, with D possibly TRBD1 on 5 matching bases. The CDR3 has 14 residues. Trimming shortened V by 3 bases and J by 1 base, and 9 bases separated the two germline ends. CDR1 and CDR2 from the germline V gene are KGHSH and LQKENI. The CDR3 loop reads CASSPLRGNTEAFF. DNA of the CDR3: TGTGCCAGCTCACCCCTGAGGGGGAACACTGAAGCTTTCTTT.

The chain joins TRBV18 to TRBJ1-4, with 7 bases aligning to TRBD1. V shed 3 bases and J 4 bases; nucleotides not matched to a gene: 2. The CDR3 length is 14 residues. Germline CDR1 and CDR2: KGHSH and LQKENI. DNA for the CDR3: TGTGCCAGCTCACCGGGACAGTATAATGAAAAACTGTTTTTT. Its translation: CASSPGQYNEKLFF.

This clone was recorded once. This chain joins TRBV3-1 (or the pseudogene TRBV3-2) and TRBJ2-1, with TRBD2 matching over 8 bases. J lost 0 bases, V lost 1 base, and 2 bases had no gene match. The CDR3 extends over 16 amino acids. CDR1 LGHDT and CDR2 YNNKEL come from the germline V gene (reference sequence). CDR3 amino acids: CASSQALAGSYNEQFF. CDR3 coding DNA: TGTGCCAGCAGCCAAGCCCTAGCGGGCTCCTACAATGAGCAGTTCTTC.

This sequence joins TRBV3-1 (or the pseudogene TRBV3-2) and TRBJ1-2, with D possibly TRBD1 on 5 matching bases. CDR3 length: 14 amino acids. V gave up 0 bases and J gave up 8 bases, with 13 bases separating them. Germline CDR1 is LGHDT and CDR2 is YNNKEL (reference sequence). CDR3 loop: CASSQDFRAKGYTF. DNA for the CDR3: TGTGCCAGCAGCCAAGATTTCAGGGCCAAGGGCTACACCTTC.

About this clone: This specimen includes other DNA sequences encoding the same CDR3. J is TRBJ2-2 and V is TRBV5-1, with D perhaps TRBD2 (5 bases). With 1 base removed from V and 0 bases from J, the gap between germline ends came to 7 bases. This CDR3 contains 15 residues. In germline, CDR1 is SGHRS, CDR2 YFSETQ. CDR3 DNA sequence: TGCGCCAGCAGCTTGTTCGGGACGAACACCGGGGAGCTGTTTTTT. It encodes CASSLFGTNTGELFF.

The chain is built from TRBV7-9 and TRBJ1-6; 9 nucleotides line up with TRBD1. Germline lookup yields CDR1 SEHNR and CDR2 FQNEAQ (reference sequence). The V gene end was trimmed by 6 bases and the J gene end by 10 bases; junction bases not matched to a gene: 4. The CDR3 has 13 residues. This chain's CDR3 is CASRGQGGSPLHF. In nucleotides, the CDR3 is TGTGCCAGCAGGGGACAGGGAGGATCACCCCTCCACTTT.

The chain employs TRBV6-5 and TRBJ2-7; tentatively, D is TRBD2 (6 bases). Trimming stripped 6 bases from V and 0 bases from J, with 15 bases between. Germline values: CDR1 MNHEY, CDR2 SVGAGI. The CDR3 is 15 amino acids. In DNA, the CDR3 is TGTGCCAGCAGCGCGGTAGCGGACAACTCCTACGAGCAGTACTTC. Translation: CASSAVADNSYEQYF.

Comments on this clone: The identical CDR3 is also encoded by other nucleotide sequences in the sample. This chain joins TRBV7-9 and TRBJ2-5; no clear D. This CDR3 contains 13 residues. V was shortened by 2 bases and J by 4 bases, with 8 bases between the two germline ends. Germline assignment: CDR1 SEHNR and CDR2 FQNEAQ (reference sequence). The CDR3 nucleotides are TGTGCCAGCAGCTTATTAGGTTCAGAGACCCAGTACTTC. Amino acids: CASSLLGSETQYF.

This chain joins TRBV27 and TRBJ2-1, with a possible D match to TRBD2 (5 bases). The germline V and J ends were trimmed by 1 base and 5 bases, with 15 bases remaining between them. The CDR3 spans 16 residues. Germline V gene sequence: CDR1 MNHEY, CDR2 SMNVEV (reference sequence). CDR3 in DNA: TGTGCCAGCAGTTTATTTCGGGGAACTGGGAACAATGAGCAGTTCTTC. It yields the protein CASSLFRGTGNNEQFF.

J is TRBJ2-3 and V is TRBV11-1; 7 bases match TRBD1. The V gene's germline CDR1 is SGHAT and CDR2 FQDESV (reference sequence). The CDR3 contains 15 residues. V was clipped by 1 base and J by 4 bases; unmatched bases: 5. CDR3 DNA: TGTGCCAGCAGCTTAGGCGACAGGGCCGCAGATACGCAGTATTTT. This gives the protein CASSLGDRAADTQYF.

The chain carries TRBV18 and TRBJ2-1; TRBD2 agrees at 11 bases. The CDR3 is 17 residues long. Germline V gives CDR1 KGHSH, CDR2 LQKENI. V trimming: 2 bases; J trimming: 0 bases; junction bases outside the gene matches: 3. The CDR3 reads CASSPRLAGNSYNEQFF. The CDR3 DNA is TGTGCCAGCTCACCAAGACTAGCGGGAAACTCCTACAATGAGCAGTTCTTC.

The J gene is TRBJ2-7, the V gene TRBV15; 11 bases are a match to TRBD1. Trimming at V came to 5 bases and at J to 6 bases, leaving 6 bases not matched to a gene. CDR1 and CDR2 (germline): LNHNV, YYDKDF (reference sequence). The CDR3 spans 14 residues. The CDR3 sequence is CATSARTGGGEQYF. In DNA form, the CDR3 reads TGTGCCACCAGCGCCCGGACAGGGGGCGGCGAGCAGTACTTC.

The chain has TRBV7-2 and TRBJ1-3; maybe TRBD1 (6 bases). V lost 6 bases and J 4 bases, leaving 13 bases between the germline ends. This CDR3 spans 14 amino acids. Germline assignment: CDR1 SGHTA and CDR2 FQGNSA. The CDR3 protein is CASRWDTAGNTIYF. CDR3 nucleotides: TGTGCCAGCAGATGGGACACTGCCGGAAACACCATATATTTT.

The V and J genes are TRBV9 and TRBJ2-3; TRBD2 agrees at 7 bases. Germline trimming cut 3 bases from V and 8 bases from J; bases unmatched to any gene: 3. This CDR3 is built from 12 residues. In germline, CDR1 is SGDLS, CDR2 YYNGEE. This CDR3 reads CASSAERGTQYF. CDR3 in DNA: TGTGCCAGCAGCGCGGAGCGGGGTACGCAGTATTTT. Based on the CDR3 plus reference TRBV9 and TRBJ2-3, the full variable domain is DSGVTQTPKHLITATGQRVTLRCSPRSGDLSVYWYQQSLDQGLQFLIQYYNGEERAKGNILERFSAQQFPDLHSELNLSSLELGDSALYFCASSAERGTQYFGPGTRLTVL.

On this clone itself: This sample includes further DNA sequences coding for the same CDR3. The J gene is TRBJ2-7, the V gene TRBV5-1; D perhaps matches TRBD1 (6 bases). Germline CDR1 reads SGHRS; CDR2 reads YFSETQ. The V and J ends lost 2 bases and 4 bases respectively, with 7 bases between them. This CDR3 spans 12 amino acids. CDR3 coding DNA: TGCGCCAGCAGCTTAAGGGGGTACGAGCAGTACTTC. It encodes CASSLRGYEQYF.

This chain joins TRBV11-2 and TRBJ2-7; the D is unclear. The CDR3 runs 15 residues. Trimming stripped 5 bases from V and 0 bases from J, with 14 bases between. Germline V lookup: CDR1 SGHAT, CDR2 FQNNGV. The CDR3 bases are TGTGCCAGCAGCCCGGACGGCCTCTCCTCCTACGAGCAGTACTTC. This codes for CASSPDGLSSYEQYF.

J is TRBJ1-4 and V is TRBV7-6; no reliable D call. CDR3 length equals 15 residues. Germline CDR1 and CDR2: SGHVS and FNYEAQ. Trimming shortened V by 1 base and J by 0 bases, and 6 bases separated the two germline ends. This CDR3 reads CASSLGSTTNEKLFF. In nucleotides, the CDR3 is TGTGCCAGCAGCTTAGGGTCCACAACTAATGAAAAACTGTTTTTT.

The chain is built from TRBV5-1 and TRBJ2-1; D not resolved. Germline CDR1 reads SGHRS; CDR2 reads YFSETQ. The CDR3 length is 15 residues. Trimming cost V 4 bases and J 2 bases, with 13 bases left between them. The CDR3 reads CASSPMAYTYNEQFF. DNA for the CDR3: TGCGCCAGCAGCCCCATGGCCTACACCTACAATGAGCAGTTCTTC.